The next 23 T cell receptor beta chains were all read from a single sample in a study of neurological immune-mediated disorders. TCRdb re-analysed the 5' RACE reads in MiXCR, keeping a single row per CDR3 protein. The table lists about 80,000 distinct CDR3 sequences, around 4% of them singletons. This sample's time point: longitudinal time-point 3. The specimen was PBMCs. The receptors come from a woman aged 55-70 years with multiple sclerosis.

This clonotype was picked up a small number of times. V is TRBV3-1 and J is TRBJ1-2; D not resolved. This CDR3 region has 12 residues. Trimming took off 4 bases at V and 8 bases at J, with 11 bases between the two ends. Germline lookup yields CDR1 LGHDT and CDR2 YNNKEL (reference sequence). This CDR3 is CASSPVGGGYTF. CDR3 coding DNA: TGTGCCAGCAGCCCAGTGGGAGGAGGCTACACCTTC.

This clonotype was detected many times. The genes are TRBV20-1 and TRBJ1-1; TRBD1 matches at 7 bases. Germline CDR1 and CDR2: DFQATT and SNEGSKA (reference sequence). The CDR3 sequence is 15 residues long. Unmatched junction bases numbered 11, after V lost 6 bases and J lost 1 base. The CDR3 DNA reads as TGCAGTGCCAAGGGTTACAGGGGTAGGAACACTGAAGCTTTCTTT. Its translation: CSAKGYRGRNTEAFF.

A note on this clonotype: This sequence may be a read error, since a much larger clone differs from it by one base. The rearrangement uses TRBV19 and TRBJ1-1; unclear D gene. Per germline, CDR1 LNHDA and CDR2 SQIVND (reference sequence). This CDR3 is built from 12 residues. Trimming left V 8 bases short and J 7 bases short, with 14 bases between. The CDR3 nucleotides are TGTGCCAGTGGGAACCGCCACCTTGAAGCTTTCTTT. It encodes CASGNRHLEAFF.

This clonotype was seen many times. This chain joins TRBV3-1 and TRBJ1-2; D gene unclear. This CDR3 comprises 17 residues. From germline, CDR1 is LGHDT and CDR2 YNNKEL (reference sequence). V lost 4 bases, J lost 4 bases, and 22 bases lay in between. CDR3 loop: CASSPKVPLLGGYGYTF. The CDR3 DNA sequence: TGTGCCAGCAGCCCTAAGGTTCCCCTTCTTGGAGGCTATGGCTACACCTTC.

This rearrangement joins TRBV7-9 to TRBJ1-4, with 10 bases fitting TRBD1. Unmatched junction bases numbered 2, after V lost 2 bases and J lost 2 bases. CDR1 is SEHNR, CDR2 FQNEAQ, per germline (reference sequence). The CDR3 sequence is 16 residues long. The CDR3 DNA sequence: TGTGCCAGCAGCTTAAGGGGACAGGGGACTAATGAAAAACTGTTTTTT. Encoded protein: CASSLRGQGTNEKLFF. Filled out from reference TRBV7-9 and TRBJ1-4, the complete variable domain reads DTGVSQNPRHKITKRGQNVTFRCDPISEHNRLYWYRQTLGQGPEFLTYFQNEAQLEKSRLLSDRFSAERPKGSFSTLEIQRTEQGDSAMYLCASSLRGQGTNEKLFFGSGTQLSVL.

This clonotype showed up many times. The CDR3 here is CASSLGSNQPQHF. CDR3 coding DNA: TGCGCCAGCAGCTTGGGGAGCAATCAGCCCCAGCATTTT. The chain links TRBV5-1 to TRBJ1-5; D gene uncertain. Germline V gene sequence: CDR1 SGHRS, CDR2 YFSETQ. Trimming took 0 bases from V and 1 from J, leaving 2 bases between them. The CDR3 is made up of 13 amino acids.

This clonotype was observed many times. The CDR3 reads CASSLSQSNYGYTF. In DNA form, the CDR3 reads TGTGCCAGCAGCTTATCCCAATCTAACTATGGCTACACCTTC. The chain has TRBV7-9 and TRBJ1-2; D is unclear. V lost 2 bases and J lost 0, with 7 bases in between. Per the germline V gene, CDR1 is SEHNR and CDR2 is FQNEAQ (reference sequence). The CDR3 is made up of 14 amino acids.

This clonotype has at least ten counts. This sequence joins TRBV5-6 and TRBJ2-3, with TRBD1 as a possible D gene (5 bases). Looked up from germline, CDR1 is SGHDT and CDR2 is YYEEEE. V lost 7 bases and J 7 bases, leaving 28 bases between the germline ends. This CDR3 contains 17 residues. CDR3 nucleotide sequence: TGTGCCAGCTTACAACGGTCGCAGGGAACCCGATACAATACGCAGTATTTT. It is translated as CASLQRSQGTRYNTQYF.

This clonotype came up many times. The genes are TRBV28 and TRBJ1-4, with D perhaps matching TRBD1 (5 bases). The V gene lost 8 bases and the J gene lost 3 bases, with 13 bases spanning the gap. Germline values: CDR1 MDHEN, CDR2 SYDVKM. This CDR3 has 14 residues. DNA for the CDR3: TGTGCCAGCCAAGTGGGGGGTGCTAATGAAAAACTGTTTTTT. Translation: CASQVGGANEKLFF.

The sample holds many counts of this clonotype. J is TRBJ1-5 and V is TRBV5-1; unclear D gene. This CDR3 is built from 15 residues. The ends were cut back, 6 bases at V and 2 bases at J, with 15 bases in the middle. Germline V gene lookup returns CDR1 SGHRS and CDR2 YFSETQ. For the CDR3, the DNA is TGCGCCAGCAAACCGGGCCCGGAGGGCAATCAGCCCCAGCATTTT. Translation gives CASKPGPEGNQPQHF.

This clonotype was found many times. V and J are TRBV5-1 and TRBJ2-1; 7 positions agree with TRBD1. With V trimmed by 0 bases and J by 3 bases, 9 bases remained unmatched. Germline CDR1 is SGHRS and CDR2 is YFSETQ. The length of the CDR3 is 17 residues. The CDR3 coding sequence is TGCGCCAGCAGCTTGGAATTGGGACAGATTAACTACAATGAGCAGTTCTTC. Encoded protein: CASSLELGQINYNEQFF.

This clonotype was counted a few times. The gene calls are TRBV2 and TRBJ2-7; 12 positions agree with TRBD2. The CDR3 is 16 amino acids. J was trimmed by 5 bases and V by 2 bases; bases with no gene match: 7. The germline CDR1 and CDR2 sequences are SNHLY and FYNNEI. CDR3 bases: TGTGCCAGCAGTGAATCGCTAGCGGGGGGGCGCAACGAGCAGTACTTC. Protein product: CASSESLAGGRNEQYF.

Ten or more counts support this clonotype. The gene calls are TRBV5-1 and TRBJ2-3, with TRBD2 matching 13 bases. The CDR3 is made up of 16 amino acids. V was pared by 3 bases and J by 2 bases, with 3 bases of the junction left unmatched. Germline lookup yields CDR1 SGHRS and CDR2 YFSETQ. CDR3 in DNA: TGCGCCAGCAGCTATGGACTAGCGGGGGCCACAGATACGCAGTATTTT. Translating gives CASSYGLAGATDTQYF.

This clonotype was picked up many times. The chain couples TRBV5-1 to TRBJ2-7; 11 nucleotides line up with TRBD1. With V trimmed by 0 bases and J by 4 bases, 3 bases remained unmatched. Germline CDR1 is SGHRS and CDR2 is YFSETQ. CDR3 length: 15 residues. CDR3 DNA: TGCGCCAGCAGCTTGGGGGACAGGGGGGGATACGAGCAGTACTTC. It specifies CASSLGDRGGYEQYF.

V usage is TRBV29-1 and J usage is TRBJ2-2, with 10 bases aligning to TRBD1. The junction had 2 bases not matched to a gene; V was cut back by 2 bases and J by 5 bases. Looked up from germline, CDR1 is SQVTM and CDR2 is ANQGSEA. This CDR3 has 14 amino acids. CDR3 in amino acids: CSVERDRGTGELFF. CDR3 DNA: TGCAGCGTTGAACGGGACAGGGGTACCGGGGAGCTGTTTTTT.

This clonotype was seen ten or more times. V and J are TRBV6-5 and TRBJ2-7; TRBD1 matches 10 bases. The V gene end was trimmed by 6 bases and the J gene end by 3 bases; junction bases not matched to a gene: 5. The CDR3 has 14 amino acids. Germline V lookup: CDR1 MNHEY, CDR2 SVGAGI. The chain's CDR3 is CASRETGGDYEQYF. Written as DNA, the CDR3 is TGTGCCAGCAGAGAGACAGGGGGCGACTACGAGCAGTACTTC.

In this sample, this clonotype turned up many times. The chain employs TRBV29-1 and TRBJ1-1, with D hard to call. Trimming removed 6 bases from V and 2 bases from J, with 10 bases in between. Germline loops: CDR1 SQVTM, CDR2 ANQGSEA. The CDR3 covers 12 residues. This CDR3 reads CSVPGPNTEAFF. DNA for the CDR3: TGCAGCGTCCCAGGCCCAAACACTGAAGCTTTCTTT.

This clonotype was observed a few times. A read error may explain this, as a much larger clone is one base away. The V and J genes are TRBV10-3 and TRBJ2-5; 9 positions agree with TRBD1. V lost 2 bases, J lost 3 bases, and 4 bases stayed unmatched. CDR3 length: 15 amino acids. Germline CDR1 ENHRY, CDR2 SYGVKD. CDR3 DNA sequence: TGTGCCATCAGTGAGGCGACAGGGGGGGAAGAGACCCAGTACTTC. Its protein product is CAISEATGGEETQYF.

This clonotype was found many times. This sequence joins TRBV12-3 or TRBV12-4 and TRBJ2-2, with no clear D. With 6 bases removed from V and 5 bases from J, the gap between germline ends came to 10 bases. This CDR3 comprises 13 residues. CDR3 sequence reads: CASRPEITGELFF. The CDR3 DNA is TGTGCCAGCAGACCAGAGATAACCGGGGAGCTGTTTTTT.

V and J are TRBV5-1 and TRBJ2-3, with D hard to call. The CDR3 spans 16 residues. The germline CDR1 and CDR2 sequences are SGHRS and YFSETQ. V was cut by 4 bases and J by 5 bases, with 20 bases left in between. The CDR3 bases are TGCGCCAGCAGCCCCCCGAGGACCCCCCCAGGAGATACGCAGTATTTT. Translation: CASSPPRTPPGDTQYF.

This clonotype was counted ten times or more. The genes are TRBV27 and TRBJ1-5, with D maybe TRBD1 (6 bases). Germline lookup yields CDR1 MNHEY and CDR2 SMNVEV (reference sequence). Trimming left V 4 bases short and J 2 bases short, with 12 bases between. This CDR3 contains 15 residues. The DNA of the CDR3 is TGTGCCAGCAGTTCTCAGGGGAGTCGCAATCAGCCCCAGCATTTT. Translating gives CASSSQGSRNQPQHF.

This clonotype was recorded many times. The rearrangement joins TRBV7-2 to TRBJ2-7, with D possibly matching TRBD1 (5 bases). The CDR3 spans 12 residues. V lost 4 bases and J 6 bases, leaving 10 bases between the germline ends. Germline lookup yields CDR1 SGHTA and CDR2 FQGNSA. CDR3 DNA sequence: TGTGCCAGCAGCTCAGGGCATCCCGAGCAGTACTTC. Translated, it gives CASSSGHPEQYF.

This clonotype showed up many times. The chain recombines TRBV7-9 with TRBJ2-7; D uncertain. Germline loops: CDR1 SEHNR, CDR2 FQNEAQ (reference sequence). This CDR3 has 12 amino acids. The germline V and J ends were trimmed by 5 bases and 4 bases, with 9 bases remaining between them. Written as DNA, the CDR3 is TGTGCCAGCAGCCCATCCGGTTACGAGCAGTACTTC. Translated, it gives CASSPSGYEQYF.